This TCR beta chain was captured by sequencing in a study of shared clonotypes between healthy human individuals. About the study: Aged 18 to 49, the donors were a couple of women and a few men.

The CDR3 loop spans 16 amino acids. The V end was cut by 0 bases, the J end by 7 bases, with 18 bases between. Germline V gives CDR1 MNHNY, CDR2 SVGAGI (reference sequence). Each PCR replicate run on unsorted PBMC took in about 300 ng DNA, roughly 29,000 T cell genomes. Profiled with immunoSEQ multiplex PCR; TCRdb holds only in-frame clones, not every one. The sample shows 470,000 or so clones, over 70% of them seen only once. Each sample came from a Caucasian adult donor living in Nashville, Tennessee. Approximately 98 million PBMCs went into genomic DNA for unsorted samples. V is TRBV6-6 and J is TRBJ1-2; D is unclear. Sample: PBMCs. The TCR comes from a woman aged 40 to 50 in good health. Some clones in this sample may be carry-over from other donors' samples. The CDR3 DNA follows: TGTGCCAGCAGTTACTCGACCAGCCCCGAACTGGTTGGCTACACCTTC. Its protein is CASSYSTSPELVGYTF.